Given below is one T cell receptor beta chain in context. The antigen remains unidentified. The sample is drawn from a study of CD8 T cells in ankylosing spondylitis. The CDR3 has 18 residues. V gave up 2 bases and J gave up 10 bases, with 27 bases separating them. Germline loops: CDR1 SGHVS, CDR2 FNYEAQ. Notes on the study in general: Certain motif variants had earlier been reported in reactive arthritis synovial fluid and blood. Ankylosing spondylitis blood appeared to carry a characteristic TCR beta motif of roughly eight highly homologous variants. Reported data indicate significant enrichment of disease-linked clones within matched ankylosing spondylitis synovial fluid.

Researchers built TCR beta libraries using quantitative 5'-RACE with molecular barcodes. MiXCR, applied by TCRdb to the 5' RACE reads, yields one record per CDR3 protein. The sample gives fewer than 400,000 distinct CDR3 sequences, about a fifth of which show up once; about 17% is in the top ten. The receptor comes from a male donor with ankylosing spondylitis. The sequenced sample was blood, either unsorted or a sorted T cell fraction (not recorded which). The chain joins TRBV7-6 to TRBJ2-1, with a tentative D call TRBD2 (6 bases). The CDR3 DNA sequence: TGTGCCAGCAGCTTAACCGCCCCGGGACTCGGACTGCCGAGGGAGCAGTTCTTC. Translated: CASSLTAPGLGLPREQFF.